The 24 T cell receptor beta chains below come from one sample, sequenced in a study of blood T cell repertoires in COVID-19. The method was immunoSEQ multiplex PCR; TCRdb's version includes in-frame clones alone and lacks a portion of them. The sample lists 200,000 to 300,000 clones, about 87% occurring once. Sequenced material: PBMCs or T cells enriched from blood (not recorded which). These receptors originate from a woman aged 40-49 years with acute COVID-19.

The J gene is TRBJ1-1, the V gene TRBV28; TRBD1 agrees at 10 bases. CDR3 length: 17 amino acids. With 3 bases clipped from V and 0 bases from J, the junction kept 7 bases outside the gene matches. Germline loops: CDR1 MDHEN, CDR2 SYDVKM. As DNA, the CDR3 is TGTGCCAGCAGTTTGGGGACAGGGGACTACATGAACACTGAAGCTTTCTTT. It is translated as CASSLGTGDYMNTEAFF.

The V gene is TRBV28, the J gene TRBJ2-7; TRBD1 might be the D (6 bases). The CDR3 is made up of 15 amino acids. The ends were cut back, 5 bases at V and 4 bases at J, with 18 bases in the middle. Germline-derived CDR1 and CDR2 are MDHEN and SYDVKM. The CDR3: CASSLGTNNGYEQYV. DNA of the CDR3: TGTGCCAGCAGTCTCGGGACAAATAACGGGTACGAGCAGTACGTC.

V gene TRBV7-2 combines with J gene TRBJ1-5; D gene unclear. Germline V gene lookup returns CDR1 SGHTA and CDR2 FQGNSA. CDR3 length equals 13 residues. V shed 3 bases and J shed 3 bases, with 6 bases lying between them. The CDR3 DNA follows: TGTGCCAGCAGCTTGAGGGTCAATCAGCCCCAGCATTTT. It is translated as CASSLRVNQPQHF.

Only a few counts were recorded for this clone. J is TRBJ2-1 and V is TRBV3-1 (or the pseudogene TRBV3-2); the match to TRBD1 covers 9 bases. The CDR3 spans 14 residues. Germline V gives CDR1 LGHDT, CDR2 YNNKEL (reference sequence). V shed 2 bases, J shed 8 bases, and the junction held 4 bases outside the gene matches. CDR3 sequence reads: CASSQIWTGDEQFF. In DNA form, the CDR3 reads TGTGCCAGCAGCCAAATTTGGACAGGGGATGAGCAGTTCTTC.

CDR3 loop: CASSFDREDYGYTF. DNA for the CDR3: TGTGCCAGCAGCTTCGACAGGGAAGACTATGGCTACACCTTC. The chain employs TRBV11-2 and TRBJ1-2; TRBD1 aligns across 7 bases. Germline V CDR1 and CDR2: SGHAT, FQNNGV. The CDR3 runs 14 residues. V shed 3 bases and J 3 bases; nucleotides not matched to a gene: 4.

The rearrangement links TRBV5-4 to TRBJ2-6; possible D gene TRBD1, 5 bases. Per germline, CDR1 SGHNT and CDR2 YYREEE (reference sequence). CDR3 length: 18 residues. The germline V and J ends were trimmed by 0 bases and 0 bases, with 13 bases remaining between them. The CDR3 bases are TGTGCCAGCAGCTTGGGGGTTCGCCAGGGCTCTGGGGCCAACGTCCTGACTTTC. It codes for CASSLGVRQGSGANVLTF. Using reference TRBV5-4 and TRBJ2-6 for the parts outside the CDR3, the full variable domain is ETGVTQSPTHLIKTRGQQVTLRCSSQSGHNTVSWYQQALGQGPQFIFQYYREEENGRGNFPPRFSGLQFPNYSSELNVNALELDDSALYLCASSLGVRQGSGANVLTFGAGSRLTVL.

This clone was counted a single time. The chain recombines TRBV5-4 with TRBJ2-1; 11 bases align to TRBD2. V shed 1 base, J shed 1 base, and the junction held 4 bases outside the gene matches. From germline, CDR1 is SGHNT and CDR2 YYREEE (reference sequence). This CDR3 is 17 amino acids long. This chain's CDR3 is CASSLTSGSLSYNEQFF. The DNA of the CDR3 is TGTGCCAGCAGCTTGACTAGCGGGAGTTTATCCTACAATGAGCAGTTCTTC.

V usage is TRBV4-3 and J usage is TRBJ1-5; D may be TRBD1 (5 bases). Trimming stripped 0 bases from V and 0 bases from J, with 12 bases between. The CDR3 is made up of 17 amino acids. CDR1 and CDR2 from the germline V gene are LGHNA and YSLEER. In DNA form, the CDR3 reads TGCGCCAGCAGCCAAGAACTCTCAGGGTATAGCAATCAGCCCCAGCATTTT. It translates to CASSQELSGYSNQPQHF.

The chain is built from TRBV24-1 and TRBJ2-1, with TRBD2 matching 12 bases. The J segment lost 8 bases and the V segment lost 4 bases, leaving 8 bases of the junction unmatched. The CDR3 totals 16 residues. Germline lookup yields CDR1 KGHDR and CDR2 SFDVKD. This CDR3 is CATSDPTSGRLDEQFF. The CDR3 nucleotides read TGTGCCACCAGTGACCCGACTAGCGGGAGATTGGATGAGCAGTTCTTC.

The rearrangement uses TRBV11-2 and TRBJ2-7; 12 nucleotides match TRBD1. With V trimmed by 3 bases and J by 4 bases, 7 bases remained unmatched. This CDR3 region has 16 residues. CDR1 and CDR2 (germline): SGHAT, FQNNGV. The CDR3 here is CASSLHRDRGLYEQYF. CDR3 sequence (DNA): TGTGCCAGCAGCTTGCACCGGGACAGGGGGCTTTACGAGCAGTACTTC.

The CDR3 reads CASSLSGANEQFF. The CDR3 DNA is TGTGCCAGCAGCTTATCAGGGGCCAATGAGCAGTTCTTC. The chain links TRBV7-2 to TRBJ2-1; the D gene is possibly TRBD1 (6 bases). The CDR3 length is 13 residues. V was clipped by 2 bases and J by 6 bases, with 8 bases between them. Germline V gene data show CDR1 as SGHTA and CDR2 as FQGNSA.

The chain employs TRBV4-1 and TRBJ1-1, with D possibly being TRBD1 (6 bases). V was shortened by 6 bases and J by 1 base, with 18 bases between the two germline ends. There are 16 residues in the CDR3. Germline V gene lookup returns CDR1 MGHRA and CDR2 YSYEKL. CDR3 nucleotides: TGCGCCAGCAGACTCTACACACCGGACAGGAACACTGAAGCTTTCTTT. It yields the protein CASRLYTPDRNTEAFF.

Turning to this clone: A junction boundary mismatches the germline segment, possibly from a read error. The chain combines TRBV5-1 with TRBJ1-1; 10 bases line up with TRBD1. There are 16 residues in the CDR3. The germline gives CDR1 SGHRS, CDR2 YFSETQ. The CDR3 loop reads CASRTGTGDMNTEAFF. DNA for the CDR3: TGCGCAAGCAGGACCGGGACAGGGGACATGAACACTGAAGCTTTCTTT.

V is TRBV15 and J is TRBJ2-3; a possible D gene is TRBD1 (8 bases). The CDR3 contains 14 residues. The V and J ends lost 9 bases and 6 bases respectively, with 19 bases between them. Germline loops: CDR1 LNHNV, CDR2 YYDKDF (reference sequence). The CDR3 spells CATSGGQETDTQYF. The CDR3 coding sequence is TGTGCCACTTCGGGGGGACAGGAGACGGATACGCAGTATTTT.

The CDR3 DNA reads TGTGCCAGCAGCTATACCGGGACAAAATTGTGGAATTCACCCCTCCACTTT. It encodes CASSYTGTKLWNSPLHF. The V gene is TRBV7-9, the J gene TRBJ1-6; tentatively, D is TRBD1 (6 bases). Germline-derived CDR1 and CDR2 are SEHNR and FQNEAQ (reference sequence). V was pared by 4 bases and J by 7 bases, with 20 bases between. The CDR3 runs to 17 residues.

This clone showed up just a few times. The chain recombines TRBV7-9 with TRBJ2-2; 10 bases fit TRBD2. Germline lookup yields CDR1 SEHNR and CDR2 FQNEAQ (reference sequence). J was trimmed by 6 bases and V by 4 bases; bases with no gene match: 11. CDR3 length: 17 residues. The CDR3 here is CASSSSFGLAAPGELFF. The CDR3 region has the DNA TGTGCCAGCAGCTCATCTTTCGGACTAGCGGCCCCCGGGGAGCTGTTTTTT.

This clone turned up a few times. This chain uses TRBV27 with TRBJ1-4; D gene uncertain. This CDR3 is built from 18 residues. Trimming left V 5 bases short and J 4 bases short, with 23 bases between. CDR1 and CDR2 from the germline V gene are MNHEY and SMNVEV (reference sequence). The CDR3 DNA reads as TGTGCCAGCAGTGTTTCGGGTTTCAATCACCGGTATAATGAAAAACTGTTTTTT. Its translation is CASSVSGFNHRYNEKLFF.

This chain connects TRBV19 to TRBJ1-5, with TRBD1 matching over 7 bases. CDR3 length equals 15 residues. With 6 bases clipped from V and 0 bases from J, the junction kept 5 bases outside the gene matches. Germline-derived CDR1 and CDR2 are LNHDA and SQIVND (reference sequence). CDR3 sequence (DNA): TGTGCCAGTAGAGACAGGGACATTAGCAATCAGCCCCAGCATTTT. The encoded protein is CASRDRDISNQPQHF.

The chain has TRBV24-1 and TRBJ1-2; no clear D gene. The V gene lost 5 bases and the J gene lost 4 bases, with 13 bases spanning the gap. This CDR3 region has 14 residues. In germline, CDR1 is KGHDR, CDR2 SFDVKD. For the CDR3, the DNA is TGTGCCACCAGTGCCGCTGACGGGTCCTATGGCTACACCTTC. It translates to CATSAADGSYGYTF.

V and J are TRBV10-2 and TRBJ2-7, with 12 bases aligning to TRBD2. The CDR3 consists of 14 residues. Per germline, CDR1 WSHSY and CDR2 SAAADI. V shed 4 bases and J 7 bases; nucleotides not matched to a gene: 5. The CDR3 spells CASSGTSGIDEQYV. CDR3 bases: TGCGCCAGCAGTGGGACTAGCGGGATTGATGAGCAGTACGTC.

This clone has a handful of counts. This chain joins TRBV30 and TRBJ2-4, with no clear D. The germline V gene encodes CDR1 GTSNPN and CDR2 SVGIG (reference sequence). V was pared by 2 bases and J by 7 bases, with 6 bases between. This CDR3 has 11 residues. The CDR3, as DNA: TGTGCCTGGAGTATCATTAACATTCAGTACTTC. It encodes CAWSIINIQYF. The variable domain in full, completed from reference TRBV30 and TRBJ2-4, reads SQTIHQWPATLVQPVGSPLSLECTVEGTSNPNLYWYRQAAGRGLQLLFYSVGIGQISSEVPQNLSASRPQDRQFILSSKKLLLSDSGFYLCAWSIINIQYFGAGTRLSVL.

Regarding this clone: The same CDR3 also results from other DNA sequences found in this sample. The chain combines TRBV30 with TRBJ1-5, with TRBD1 matching 7 bases. The germline V gene encodes CDR1 GTSNPN and CDR2 SVGIG (reference sequence). The CDR3 loop spans 13 amino acids. Trimming removed 1 base from V and 6 bases from J; junction bases left unmatched: 3. The CDR3 DNA reads TGTGCCTGGAGTGGGCAGGGGGGTCAGCCCCAGCATTTT. Residues: CAWSGQGGQPQHF.

The rearrangement uses TRBV9 and TRBJ2-2, with D maybe TRBD2 (7 bases). This CDR3 is 16 amino acids long. The V gene's germline CDR1 is SGDLS and CDR2 YYNGEE. Deletions cut 0 bases from V and 3 bases from J, with 12 bases between. The CDR3, as DNA: TGTGCCAGCAGCGTAGACGGGGGGCGATACACCGGGGAGCTGTTTTTT. This encodes CASSVDGGRYTGELFF. Complete variable domain (other parts from reference TRBV9 and TRBJ2-2): DSGVTQTPKHLITATGQRVTLRCSPRSGDLSVYWYQQSLDQGLQFLIQYYNGEERAKGNILERFSAQQFPDLHSELNLSSLELGDSALYFCASSVDGGRYTGELFFGEGSRLTVL.

There are a few counts of this clone. The CDR3 reads CASSLLTGFTDTQYF. DNA of the CDR3: TGTGCCAGCAGCTTATTAACAGGTTTTACAGATACGCAGTATTTT. The J gene is TRBJ2-3, the V gene TRBV11-2; a possible D gene is TRBD1 (5 bases). In germline, CDR1 is SGHAT, CDR2 FQNNGV. The CDR3 spans 15 residues. V lost 2 bases, J lost 3 bases, and 12 bases lay in between.